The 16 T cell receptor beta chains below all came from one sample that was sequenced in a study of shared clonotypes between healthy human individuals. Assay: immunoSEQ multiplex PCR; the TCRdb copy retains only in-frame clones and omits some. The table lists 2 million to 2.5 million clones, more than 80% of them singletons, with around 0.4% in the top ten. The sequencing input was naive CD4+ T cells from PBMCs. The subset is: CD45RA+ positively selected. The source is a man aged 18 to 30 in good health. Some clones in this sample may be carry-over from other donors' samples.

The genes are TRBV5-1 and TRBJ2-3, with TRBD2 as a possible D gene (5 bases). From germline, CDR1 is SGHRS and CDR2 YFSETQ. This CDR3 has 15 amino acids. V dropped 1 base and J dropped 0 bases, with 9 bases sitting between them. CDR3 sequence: CASSLPSLSTDTQYF. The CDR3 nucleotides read TGCGCCAGCAGCTTGCCTAGCTTAAGCACAGATACGCAGTATTTT. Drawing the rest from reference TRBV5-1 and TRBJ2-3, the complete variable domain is KAGVTQTPRYLIKTRGQQVTLSCSPISGHRSVSWYQQTPGQGLQFLFEYFSETQRNKGNFPGRFSGRQFSNSRSEMNVSTLELGDSALYLCASSLPSLSTDTQYFGPGTRLTVL.

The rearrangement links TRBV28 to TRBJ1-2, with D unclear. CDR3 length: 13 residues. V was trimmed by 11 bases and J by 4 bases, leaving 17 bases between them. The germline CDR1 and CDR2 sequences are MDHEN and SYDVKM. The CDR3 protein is CACWIRRGYGYTF. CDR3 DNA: TGTGCCTGTTGGATCCGACGGGGCTATGGCTACACCTTC.

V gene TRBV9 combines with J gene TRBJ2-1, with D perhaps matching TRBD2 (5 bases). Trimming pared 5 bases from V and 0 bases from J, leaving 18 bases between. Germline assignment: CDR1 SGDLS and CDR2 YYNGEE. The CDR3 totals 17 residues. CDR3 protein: CASSVDLALSSYNEQFF. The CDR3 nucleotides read TGTGCCAGCAGTGTTGACCTAGCCCTTAGCTCCTACAATGAGCAGTTCTTC.

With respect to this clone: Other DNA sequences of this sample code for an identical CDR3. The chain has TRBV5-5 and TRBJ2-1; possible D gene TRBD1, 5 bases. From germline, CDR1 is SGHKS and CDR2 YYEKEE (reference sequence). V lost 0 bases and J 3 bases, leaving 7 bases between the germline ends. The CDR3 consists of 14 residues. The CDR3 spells CASSLGQSYNEQFF. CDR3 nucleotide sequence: TGTGCCAGCAGCTTGGGACAGAGCTACAATGAGCAGTTCTTC.

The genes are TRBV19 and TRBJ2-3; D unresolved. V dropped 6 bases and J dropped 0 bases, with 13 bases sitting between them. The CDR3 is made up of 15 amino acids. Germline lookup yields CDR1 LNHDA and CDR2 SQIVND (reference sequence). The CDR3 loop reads CASSNGLASTDTQYF. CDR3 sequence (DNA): TGTGCCAGTAGCAATGGTCTGGCTAGCACAGATACGCAGTATTTT.

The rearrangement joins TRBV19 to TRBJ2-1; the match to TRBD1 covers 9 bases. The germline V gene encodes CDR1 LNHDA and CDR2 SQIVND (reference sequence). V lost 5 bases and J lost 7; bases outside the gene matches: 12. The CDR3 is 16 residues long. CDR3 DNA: TGTGCCAGTAGTGGATTCGGGACAGGGTATAGTAATGAGCAGTTCTTC. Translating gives CASSGFGTGYSNEQFF.

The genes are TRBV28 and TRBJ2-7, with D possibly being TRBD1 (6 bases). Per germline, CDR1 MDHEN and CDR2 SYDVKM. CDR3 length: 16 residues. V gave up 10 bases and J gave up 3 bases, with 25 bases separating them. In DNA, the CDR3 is TGTGCCAAAAGTAGGGCCTTGGACAGAGCGCACTACGAGCAGTACTTC. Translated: CAKSRALDRAHYEQYF.

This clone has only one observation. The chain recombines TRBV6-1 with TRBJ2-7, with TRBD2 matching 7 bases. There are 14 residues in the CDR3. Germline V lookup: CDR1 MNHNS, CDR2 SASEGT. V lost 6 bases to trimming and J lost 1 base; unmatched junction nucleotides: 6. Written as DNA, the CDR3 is TGTGCCAGCAGGGTAGCGGGCGAGTCCTACGAGCAGTACTTC. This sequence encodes CASRVAGESYEQYF.

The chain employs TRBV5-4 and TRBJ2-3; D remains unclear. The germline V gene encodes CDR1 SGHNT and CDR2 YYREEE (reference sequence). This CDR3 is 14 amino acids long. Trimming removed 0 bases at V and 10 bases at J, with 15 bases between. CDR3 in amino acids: CASSLALSDSPQYF. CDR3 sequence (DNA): TGTGCCAGCAGCTTGGCCCTCAGTGATTCCCCGCAGTATTTT.

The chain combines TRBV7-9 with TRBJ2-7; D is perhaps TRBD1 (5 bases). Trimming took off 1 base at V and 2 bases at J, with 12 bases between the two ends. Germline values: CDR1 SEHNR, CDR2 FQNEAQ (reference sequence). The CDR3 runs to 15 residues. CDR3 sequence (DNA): TGTGCCAGCAGCTTAGGGGGCGCGCCCCCCTACGAGCAGTACTTC. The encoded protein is CASSLGGAPPYEQYF.

The CDR3 loop is CASSPWRQDHEQYF. CDR3 coding DNA: TGTGCCAGCAGCCCCTGGCGGCAGGACCACGAGCAGTACTTC. The chain recombines TRBV7-2 with TRBJ2-7; D is ambiguous. This CDR3 region has 14 residues. The germline V gene has CDR1 SGHTA and CDR2 FQGNSA. V lost 5 bases and J 5 bases, leaving 16 bases between the germline ends.

Written as DNA, the CDR3 is TGTGCCAGCAGCGTAGAGGCTAGCGGGAGATTGCATGAGCAGTTCTTC. Protein sequence: CASSVEASGRLHEQFF. V and J are TRBV9 and TRBJ2-1; TRBD2 matches 10 bases. The CDR3 runs to 16 residues. Germline lookup yields CDR1 SGDLS and CDR2 YYNGEE. J was trimmed by 8 bases and V by 0 bases; bases with no gene match: 8.

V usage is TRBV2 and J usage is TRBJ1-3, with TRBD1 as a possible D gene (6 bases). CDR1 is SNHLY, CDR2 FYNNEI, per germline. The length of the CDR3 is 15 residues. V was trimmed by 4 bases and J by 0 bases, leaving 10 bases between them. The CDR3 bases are TGTGCCAGCAGTGTCCCAGGGGTCTCTGGAAACACCATATATTTT. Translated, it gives CASSVPGVSGNTIYF. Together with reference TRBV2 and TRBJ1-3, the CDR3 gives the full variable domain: EPEVTQTPSHQVTQMGQEVILRCVPISNHLYFYWYRQILGQKVEFLVSFYNNEISEKSEIFDDQFSVERPDGSNFTLKIRSTKLEDSAMYFCASSVPGVSGNTIYFGEGSWLTVV.

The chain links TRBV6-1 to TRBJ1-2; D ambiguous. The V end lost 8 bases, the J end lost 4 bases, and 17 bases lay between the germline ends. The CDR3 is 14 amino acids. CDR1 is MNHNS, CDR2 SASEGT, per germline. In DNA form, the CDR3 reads TGTGCCAGCGGGCCGCAACCTCGGGGCTATGGCTACACCTTC. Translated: CASGPQPRGYGYTF.

DNA for the CDR3: TGCGCCAGCACACTGGGAGGCACTCTAAGGGATACGCAGTATTTT. This translates into CASTLGGTLRDTQYF. The rearrangement links TRBV4-1 to TRBJ2-3; D possibly corresponds to TRBD2 (6 bases). The CDR3 spans 15 residues. The V end was cut by 7 bases, the J end by 6 bases, with 20 bases between. Germline V gene data show CDR1 as MGHRA and CDR2 as YSYEKL.

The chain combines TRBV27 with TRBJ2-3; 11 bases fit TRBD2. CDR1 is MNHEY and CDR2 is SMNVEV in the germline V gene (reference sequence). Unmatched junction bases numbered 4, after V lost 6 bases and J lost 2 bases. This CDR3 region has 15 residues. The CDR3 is CASRSSGRYTDTQYF. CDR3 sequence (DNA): TGTGCCAGCAGGTCTAGCGGGAGGTACACAGATACGCAGTATTTT.